The sequence of this TCR beta chain was determined in a study of cytomegalovirus exposure and HLA in healthy donors. Findings and caveats of the study: Reportedly, TCR beta sequences accurately predicted HLA-A and HLA-B alleles in most subjects.

Vbeta (60) and Jbeta (13) primers were used in the PCR. The repertoire was sequenced with immunoSEQ multiplex PCR; TCRdb's copy has only in-frame clones and lacks some. In all, the sample yields about 51,000 clones. Trimming cost V 6 bases and J 7 bases; bases outside gene matches: 5. In germline, CDR1 is MRHNA, CDR2 SNTAGT. This CDR3 is built from 15 residues. Of note for this clone: What it recognizes is unknown.

The sequence was obtained from a female donor in good health and CMV-seronegative. The gene calls are TRBV6-4 and TRBJ1-6; 11 bases match TRBD1. What was sequenced was PBMCs. In DNA form, the CDR3 reads TGTGCCAGCAGACGAGGGACAGGGGGAAATTCACCCCTCCACTTT. Translating it yields CASRRGTGGNSPLHF.